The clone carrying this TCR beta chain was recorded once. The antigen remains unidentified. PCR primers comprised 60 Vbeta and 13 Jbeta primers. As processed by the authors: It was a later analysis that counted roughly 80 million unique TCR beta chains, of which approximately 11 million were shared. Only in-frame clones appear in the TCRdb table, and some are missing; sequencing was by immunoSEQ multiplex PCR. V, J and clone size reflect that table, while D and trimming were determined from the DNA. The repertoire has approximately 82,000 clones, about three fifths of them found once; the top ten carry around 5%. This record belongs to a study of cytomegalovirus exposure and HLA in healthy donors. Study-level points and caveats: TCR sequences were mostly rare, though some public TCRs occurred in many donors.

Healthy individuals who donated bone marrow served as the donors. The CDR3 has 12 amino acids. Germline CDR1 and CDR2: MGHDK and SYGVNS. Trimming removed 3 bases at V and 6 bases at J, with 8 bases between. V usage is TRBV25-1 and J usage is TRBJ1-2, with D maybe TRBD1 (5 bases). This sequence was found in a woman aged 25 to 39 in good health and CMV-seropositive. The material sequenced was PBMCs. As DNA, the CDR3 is TGTGCCAGCAGTGACAGGGCGCATGGCTACACCTTC. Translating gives CASSDRAHGYTF.